These 25 T cell receptor beta chains were sequenced from one sample in a study of identical twins. TCRdb processed the 5' RACE reads anew with MiXCR; each CDR3 protein has one entry. The data show a few hundred thousand distinct CDR3 sequences, nearly 10% seen once. This same sample was also taken into another study, of yellow fever vaccine responses in identical twins.

The sequenced sample consisted of PBMCs. These receptors were collected from a woman aged 18-29 years in good health.

The chain joins TRBV10-3 to TRBJ1-5; no reliable D call. The CDR3 is made up of 14 amino acids. The V gene's germline CDR1 is ENHRY and CDR2 SYGVKD. V was cut by 3 bases and J by 6 bases, with 12 bases left in between. The CDR3 DNA reads as TGTGCCATCAGTGATAAGGGATCGCCTCAGCCCCAGCATTTT. Protein sequence: CAISDKGSPQPQHF.

The sample holds many counts of this clonotype. The chain joins TRBV29-1 to TRBJ2-4, with a possible D match to TRBD1 (6 bases). Germline V gives CDR1 SQVTM, CDR2 ANQGSEA. CDR3 size: 13 residues. V was cut by 7 bases and J by 6 bases, with 16 bases left in between. The CDR3 sequence: CSAGGATGNIQYF. For the CDR3, the DNA is TGCAGCGCTGGTGGGGCGACAGGAAACATTCAGTACTTC.

This chain connects TRBV5-6 to TRBJ2-7; possible D gene TRBD2, 5 bases. The germline V gene encodes CDR1 SGHDT and CDR2 YYEEEE. The CDR3 totals 13 residues. Trimming pared 4 bases from V and 0 bases from J, leaving 8 bases between. This chain's CDR3 is CASSRGFSYEQYF. CDR3 coding DNA: TGTGCCAGCAGCCGGGGTTTCTCCTACGAGCAGTACTTC.

This clonotype was detected a few times. The rearrangement uses TRBV14 and TRBJ2-3; D possibly corresponds to TRBD2 (5 bases). Germline loops: CDR1 SGHDN, CDR2 FVKESK. The CDR3 contains 11 residues. V dropped 3 bases and J dropped 8 bases, with 6 bases sitting between them. In nucleotides, the CDR3 is TGTGCCAGCAGCCAGCTAGCTACGCAGTATTTT. Translation gives CASSQLATQYF.

This clonotype was detected only a few times. This sequence joins TRBV20-1 and TRBJ1-5; tentatively, D is TRBD1 (5 bases). Germline loops: CDR1 DFQATT, CDR2 SNEGSKA (reference sequence). Trimming pared 5 bases from V and 6 bases from J, leaving 11 bases between. The CDR3 has 12 amino acids. Here the CDR3 reads CSAFGGGQPQHF. The CDR3 bases are TGCAGTGCTTTTGGGGGAGGTCAGCCCCAGCATTTT.

The CDR3 nucleotides read TGTGCCAGCAGTTTAAGGCTCCAGGCAGGGAGGTACGAGCAGTACTTC. It yields the protein CASSLRLQAGRYEQYF. This chain uses TRBV12-3 or TRBV12-4 with TRBJ2-7, with a possible D match to TRBD2 (6 bases). The CDR3 contains 16 residues. Trimming took 2 bases from V and 4 from J, leaving 18 bases between them.

This clonotype has only a few counts. The chain employs TRBV20-1 and TRBJ2-7, with a weak D call TRBD2 (5 bases). CDR1 and CDR2 from the germline V gene are DFQATT and SNEGSKA (reference sequence). The V end lost 6 bases, the J end lost 3 bases, and 12 bases lay between the germline ends. The CDR3 spans 12 residues. CDR3 protein: CSAPVGDYEQYF. The CDR3 nucleotides read TGCAGTGCCCCGGTGGGAGACTACGAGCAGTACTTC.

In its sample, this clonotype was seen a few times. The V call is TRBV12-3 or TRBV12-4, the J call TRBJ1-5; D unresolved. The CDR3 sequence is 15 residues long. V was clipped by 2 bases and J by 3 bases, with 11 bases between them. The CDR3 here is CASSLSGGPNQPQHF. The CDR3 DNA follows: TGTGCCAGCAGTTTAAGCGGCGGTCCCAATCAGCCCCAGCATTTT.

The rearrangement links TRBV6-5 to TRBJ2-1; TRBD1 might be the D (6 bases). Trimming took off 2 bases at V and 7 bases at J, with 24 bases between the two ends. Germline loops: CDR1 MNHEY, CDR2 SVGAGI. There are 18 residues in the CDR3. The CDR3 spells CASSYLPGAGVNGNEQFF. CDR3 bases: TGTGCCAGCAGTTACCTCCCTGGGGCAGGGGTTAACGGGAATGAGCAGTTCTTC.

In its sample, this clonotype was seen a few times. V usage is TRBV5-1 and J usage is TRBJ2-7; 10 bases fit TRBD1. V lost 3 bases, J lost 3 bases, and 6 bases stayed unmatched. The CDR3 is made up of 15 amino acids. Germline V gene lookup returns CDR1 SGHRS and CDR2 YFSETQ. The DNA for the CDR3 is TGCGCCAGCAGCTACTCCCGGGACAGGGGCTACGAGCAGTACTTC. Its translation: CASSYSRDRGYEQYF.

This clonotype has only one observation. The CDR3 DNA reads TGCAGCGTTGGGGGGACAGCCAAGAAAGAGACCCAGTACTTC. This codes for CSVGGTAKKETQYF. The chain recombines TRBV29-1 with TRBJ2-5, with 7 bases identical to TRBD1. Germline V CDR1 and CDR2: SQVTM, ANQGSEA. The CDR3 loop spans 14 amino acids. The V segment lost 4 bases and the J segment 3 bases; nucleotides outside the gene matches: 8.

This clonotype has ten or more counts. The chain joins TRBV3-1 to TRBJ2-7, with 9 positions matching TRBD1. Trimming took 2 bases from V and 4 from J; bases not matched to a gene: 6. The germline V gene encodes CDR1 LGHDT and CDR2 YNNKEL (reference sequence). The CDR3 sequence is 15 residues long. CDR3 sequence (DNA): TGTGCCAGCAGCCAATCCGGGACAGGGACGTACGAGCAGTACTTC. Protein: CASSQSGTGTYEQYF.

This clonotype has ten or more counts. The V call is TRBV5-1, the J call TRBJ1-2; no reliable D call. Germline CDR1 SGHRS, CDR2 YFSETQ. Trimming shortened V by 0 bases and J by 6 bases, and 6 bases separated the two germline ends. The CDR3 extends over 12 amino acids. CDR3 in amino acids: CASSLARDGYTF. The DNA of the CDR3 is TGCGCCAGCAGCTTGGCCCGGGATGGCTACACCTTC.

The J gene is TRBJ2-5, the V gene TRBV24-1; 7 positions agree with TRBD1. The CDR3 extends over 17 amino acids. Per the germline V gene, CDR1 is KGHDR and CDR2 is SFDVKD. The J segment lost 2 bases and the V segment lost 4 bases, leaving 12 bases of the junction unmatched. CDR3 protein: CATSETIGQGQQETQYF. The CDR3 DNA is TGTGCCACCAGTGAGACAATAGGGCAGGGACAGCAAGAGACCCAGTACTTC.

J is TRBJ2-3 and V is TRBV29-1, with 9 bases lining up with TRBD2. Trimming took 5 bases from V and 10 from J; bases not matched to a gene: 7. The CDR3 is made up of 12 amino acids. Germline CDR1 SQVTM, CDR2 ANQGSEA. CDR3 nucleotide sequence: TGCAGCGTTCCCTATAGCGGGAGCTCGCAGTATTTT. Its translation: CSVPYSGSSQYF.

This clonotype was counted ten times or more. The genes are TRBV12-3 or TRBV12-4 and TRBJ2-2; D not certain. Between the trimmed V and J ends, which lost 2 bases and 4 bases, there was a span of 8 bases. The CDR3 consists of 14 residues. The CDR3 sequence is CASSLTGLTGELFF. CDR3 in DNA: TGTGCCAGCAGTTTAACGGGTCTCACCGGGGAGCTGTTTTTT.

This clonotype has only a few counts. The chain has TRBV15 and TRBJ2-5; TRBD1 matches 8 bases. This CDR3 has 13 amino acids. After removal of 6 bases from V and 5 bases from J, the junction contained 5 bases not matched to a gene. Germline CDR1 and CDR2: LNHNV and YYDKDF (reference sequence). CDR3 region: CATRSQGVETQYF. In DNA, the CDR3 is TGTGCCACCAGGTCACAGGGGGTGGAGACCCAGTACTTC.

This sequence joins TRBV29-1 and TRBJ2-5; possibly TRBD2 for D (6 bases). Germline assignment: CDR1 SQVTM and CDR2 ANQGSEA. The CDR3 has 13 amino acids. Trimming left V 8 bases short and J 5 bases short, with 18 bases between. The CDR3 loop reads CSYTAGGGETQYF. The CDR3 DNA reads as TGCAGCTACACAGCGGGCGGCGGGGAGACCCAGTACTTC.

This clonotype was counted ten times or more. The gene calls are TRBV11-2 and TRBJ2-7; 7 bases are a match to TRBD1. Germline CDR1 reads SGHAT; CDR2 reads FQNNGV. V trimming: 7 bases; J trimming: 2 bases; junction bases outside the gene matches: 5. CDR3 size: 13 residues. CDR3 bases: TGTGCCAGCACGAAGGACAGGACCTACGAGCAGTACTTC. Its protein product is CASTKDRTYEQYF.

This clonotype was detected only a few times. The chain uses TRBV28 and TRBJ2-1, with D unclear. CDR1 and CDR2 from the germline V gene are MDHEN and SYDVKM. The CDR3 runs to 16 residues. V gave up 5 bases and J gave up 0 bases, with 14 bases separating them. CDR3 DNA: TGTGCCAGCAGTACTCCTTGGATGAGCTCCTACAATGAGCAGTTCTTC. Protein sequence: CASSTPWMSSYNEQFF.

This clonotype was recorded at least ten times. The chain employs TRBV20-1 and TRBJ1-2; TRBD1 is a possible D gene (5 bases). The ends were cut back, 0 bases at V and 2 bases at J, with 13 bases in the middle. Germline loops: CDR1 DFQATT, CDR2 SNEGSKA (reference sequence). There are 15 residues in the CDR3. The CDR3 reads CSARDSRVGNYGYTF. The DNA of the CDR3 is TGCAGTGCTAGAGATAGCAGGGTTGGGAACTATGGCTACACCTTC.

This clonotype turned up a few times. This chain uses TRBV12-3 or TRBV12-4 with TRBJ2-1, with 7 bases aligning to TRBD1. Germline trimming cut 6 bases from V and 11 bases from J; bases unmatched to any gene: 4. The CDR3 has 11 amino acids. This CDR3 reads CASRIQGKQFF. The DNA of the CDR3 is TGTGCCAGCAGAATACAGGGGAAGCAGTTCTTC.

This clonotype was recorded a few times. The J gene is TRBJ2-2, the V gene TRBV25-1; 10 nucleotides line up with TRBD1. V trimming: 8 bases; J trimming: 7 bases; junction bases outside the gene matches: 4. The CDR3 runs to 13 residues. Germline V gene data show CDR1 as MGHDK and CDR2 as SYGVNS. CDR3 protein: CASRTGGDGELFF. As DNA, the CDR3 is TGTGCCAGCCGGACAGGGGGGGACGGGGAGCTGTTTTTT. Supplemented by reference TRBV25-1 and TRBJ2-2, the full variable domain reads EADIYQTPRYLVIGTGKKITLECSQTMGHDKMYWYQQDPGMELHLIHYSYGVNSTEKGDLSSESTVSRIRTEHFPLTLESARPSHTSQYLCASRTGGDGELFFGEGSRLTVL.

The rearrangement links TRBV4-2 to TRBJ1-5; perhaps TRBD1 as D (6 bases). This CDR3 has 16 amino acids. Per germline, CDR1 LGHNA and CDR2 YNFKEQ. Trimming removed 0 bases at V and 1 base at J, with 10 bases between. CDR3 residues: CASSQDRGLSNQPQHF. As DNA, the CDR3 is TGTGCCAGCAGCCAAGACAGGGGATTGAGCAATCAGCCCCAGCATTTT.

This clonotype was seen repeatedly, ten times or more. This chain joins TRBV27 and TRBJ1-5; D may be TRBD1 (6 bases). The CDR3 totals 18 residues. V was trimmed by 3 bases and J by 1 base, leaving 19 bases between them. CDR1 is MNHEY and CDR2 is SMNVEV in the germline V gene (reference sequence). In DNA form, the CDR3 reads TGTGCCAGCAGTTTCTGGGAGACAGGTCGATGGAGCAATCAGCCCCAGCATTTT. This codes for CASSFWETGRWSNQPQHF.